This T cell receptor (beta chain) was sequenced for a study of Tregs in tolerant kidney transplant recipients. CDR1 and CDR2 (germline): LNHDA, SQIVND (reference sequence). The CDR3 runs to 17 residues. Trimming took off 7 bases at V and 1 base at J, with 19 bases between the two ends. Profiled with immunoSEQ multiplex PCR; TCRdb holds only in-frame clones, not every one. The sample lists roughly 70,000 clones, roughly 84% occurring once. This clone showed up just a few times. The specimen sequenced was CD4+ T cells from blood. The V and J genes are TRBV19 and TRBJ2-2, with D possibly being TRBD1 (6 bases). The receptor comes from a human donor in good health. This chain's CDR3 is CASKRVHRDLNTGELFF. The CDR3 bases are TGTGCCAGTAAACGGGTTCACAGGGATCTGAACACCGGGGAGCTGTTTTTT.